Below, 26 T cell receptor beta chains from the same sample are listed, as sequenced in a study of Graves' ophthalmopathy and Graves' hyperthyroidism. Scientists amplified the TCR beta CDR3 regions from RNA transcripts. Second-round multiplex PCR followed a first-round RT-PCR using HTBI primers. Via MiXCR, TCRdb re-called the multiplex PCR reads, giving one row per CDR3 protein. The sample contains about 400,000 distinct CDR3 sequences, 18% of which appear only once. Specimen: peripheral blood. These receptors were obtained from a woman between 18 and 29 years old with Graves' ophthalmopathy.

This clonotype was picked up one time. The rearrangement links TRBV6-1 to TRBJ1-1; D gene ambiguous. With 5 bases removed from V and 10 bases from J, the gap between germline ends came to 14 bases. The CDR3 contains 12 residues. CDR1 and CDR2 (germline): MNHNS, SASEGT. The CDR3 DNA reads as TGTGCCAGCAGTCGGATTAACACCGGAGCTTTCTTT. Protein: CASSRINTGAFF.

This clonotype was observed at least ten times. This rearrangement joins TRBV28 to TRBJ1-2; a possible D gene is TRBD1 (5 bases). The V end was cut by 0 bases, the J end by 6 bases, with 11 bases between. Looked up from germline, CDR1 is MDHEN and CDR2 is SYDVKM. The CDR3 has 14 amino acids. The CDR3 DNA follows: TGTGCCAGCAGTTTATGGGGGGGACCGGATGGCTACACCTTC. This sequence encodes CASSLWGGPDGYTF.

This clonotype was seen at least ten times. Written as DNA, the CDR3 is TGTGCCAGCAGTTACTCCTTCGCTGGGGCGTCGAACACCGGGGAGCTGTTTTTT. It encodes CASSYSFAGASNTGELFF. This chain joins TRBV6-2 or TRBV6-3 and TRBJ2-2; a possible D gene is TRBD1 (5 bases). V lost 0 bases to trimming and J lost 0 bases, with 14 bases between them. Germline assignment: CDR1 MNHEY and CDR2 SVGEGT. CDR3 size: 18 residues.

This chain uses TRBV7-9 with TRBJ1-1; 8 bases agree with TRBD1. CDR1 is SEHNR, CDR2 FQNEAQ, per germline (reference sequence). The CDR3 spans 15 residues. V trimming: 5 bases; J trimming: 4 bases; junction bases outside the gene matches: 9. The CDR3 loop reads CASSPRTGLGTEAFF. Here the CDR3 DNA reads TGTGCCAGCAGCCCAAGGACAGGGTTGGGCACTGAAGCTTTCTTT.

This clonotype was found many times. J is TRBJ2-5 and V is TRBV20-1, with D possibly being TRBD1 or TRBD2 (5 bases each). V lost 5 bases and J lost 2, with 18 bases in between. The CDR3 extends over 15 amino acids. The germline V gene has CDR1 DFQATT and CDR2 SNEGSKA (reference sequence). In DNA, the CDR3 is TGCAGTGCTGCCGCCGGGACGGATACACAAGAGACCCAGTACTTC. This codes for CSAAAGTDTQETQYF.

This clonotype was seen repeatedly, ten times or more. CDR3 in amino acids: CASSVTPIGETQYF. As DNA, the CDR3 is TGTGCCAGCAGCGTGACACCGATAGGAGAGACCCAGTACTTC. The chain links TRBV9 to TRBJ2-5; D unresolved. Trimming cost V 2 bases and J 4 bases, with 12 bases left between them. There are 14 residues in the CDR3. CDR1 is SGDLS, CDR2 YYNGEE, per germline.

At least ten counts were recorded for this clonotype. The gene calls are TRBV28 and TRBJ2-6; no firm D call. Per the germline V gene, CDR1 is MDHEN and CDR2 is SYDVKM. The CDR3 has 15 amino acids. Deletions cut 5 bases from V and 0 bases from J, with 8 bases between. CDR3 region: CASSTLISGANVLTF. In DNA form, the CDR3 reads TGTGCCAGCAGTACCCTGATCTCTGGGGCCAACGTCCTGACTTTC.

This clonotype occurred many times. The V gene is TRBV2, the J gene TRBJ2-2; a possible D gene is TRBD1 (7 bases). V was clipped by 8 bases and J by 4 bases, with 14 bases between them. The CDR3 loop spans 14 amino acids. CDR1 is SNHLY and CDR2 is FYNNEI in the germline V gene. CDR3 DNA: TGTGCCAGCGGAGGGGGCCAGGTCACCGGGGAGCTGTTTTTT. Amino acids: CASGGGQVTGELFF.

There are many counts of this clonotype. The V call is TRBV5-5, the J call TRBJ1-1; weak D call: TRBD1 (6 bases). With 3 bases removed from V and 6 bases from J, the gap between germline ends came to 15 bases. The V gene's germline CDR1 is SGHKS and CDR2 YYEKEE (reference sequence). The CDR3 consists of 14 residues. The DNA for the CDR3 is TGTGCCAGCAGCTCCGGGACAACCGTAGCTGAAGCTTTCTTT. Residues: CASSSGTTVAEAFF.

This clonotype came up many times. J is TRBJ1-1 and V is TRBV27; D not resolved. V was pared by 8 bases and J by 3 bases, with 13 bases between. CDR1 and CDR2 (germline): MNHEY, SMNVEV (reference sequence). The CDR3 has 13 residues. The CDR3 DNA reads as TGTGCCAGCGAAAATAGGTTACACACTGAAGCTTTCTTT. Translated, it gives CASENRLHTEAFF.

This clonotype was seen many times. V usage is TRBV28 and J usage is TRBJ1-5; TRBD1 agrees at 7 bases. J gave up 6 bases and V 8 bases, and 7 bases lay outside the gene matches. CDR3 length: 13 residues. Germline V gene sequence: CDR1 MDHEN, CDR2 SYDVKM. CDR3 in amino acids: CASLQGTRQPQHF. The CDR3 coding sequence is TGTGCCAGCCTACAGGGGACGCGTCAGCCCCAGCATTTT.

This clonotype was counted many times. The chain uses TRBV7-9 and TRBJ1-3; D uncertain. With 6 bases removed from V and 2 bases from J, the gap between germline ends came to 8 bases. This CDR3 contains 13 residues. In germline, CDR1 is SEHNR, CDR2 FQNEAQ (reference sequence). This CDR3 is CASRTAAGNTIYF. Here the CDR3 DNA reads TGTGCCAGCAGAACAGCCGCTGGAAACACCATATATTTT.

V gene TRBV20-1 combines with J gene TRBJ2-6, with 8 bases matching TRBD1. The CDR3 length is 19 residues. Trimming took 6 bases from V and 0 from J; bases not matched to a gene: 16. Germline values: CDR1 DFQATT, CDR2 SNEGSKA (reference sequence). The CDR3 is CSAPCIGQGSGSGANVLTF. For the CDR3, the DNA is TGCAGTGCACCCTGCATCGGACAGGGAAGTGGCTCTGGGGCCAACGTCCTGACTTTC.

The chain joins TRBV12-3 or TRBV12-4 to TRBJ2-7; 14 bases fit TRBD2. J gave up 0 bases and V 8 bases, and 9 bases lay outside the gene matches. This CDR3 has 17 amino acids. In DNA, the CDR3 is TGTGCCAGCGGGACTAGCGGGGGCCCGTCCCGCTCCTACGAGCAGTACTTC. It specifies CASGTSGGPSRSYEQYF.

This chain connects TRBV6-1 to TRBJ2-7; D not certain. There are 17 residues in the CDR3. CDR1 and CDR2 (germline): MNHNS, SASEGT. The V end lost 2 bases, the J end lost 7 bases, and 24 bases lay between the germline ends. CDR3 amino acids: CASSEFGILGPTREQYF. CDR3 DNA: TGTGCCAGCAGTGAATTCGGAATCTTGGGCCCTACCAGAGAGCAGTACTTC.

This rearrangement joins TRBV7-2 to TRBJ2-3; TRBD2 matches at 9 bases. Germline lookup yields CDR1 SGHTA and CDR2 FQGNSA. CDR3 length equals 17 residues. V shed 0 bases and J 0 bases; nucleotides not matched to a gene: 4. CDR3: CASSLAASGVSTDTQYF. In DNA, the CDR3 is TGTGCCAGCAGCTTAGCAGCTAGCGGGGTTAGCACAGATACGCAGTATTTT.

This clonotype has at least ten counts. CDR3 amino acids: CASSYSTKTNTEAFF. CDR3 bases: TGTGCCAGCAGTTACTCGACAAAGACGAACACTGAAGCTTTCTTT. The chain has TRBV6-5 and TRBJ1-1, with D uncertain. Trimming removed 0 bases at V and 1 base at J, with 9 bases between. Germline CDR1 and CDR2: MNHEY and SVGAGI. The CDR3 totals 15 residues.

The CDR3 sequence is CASSLLRLPGANVLTF. The CDR3 nucleotides read TGTGCCAGCAGTTTATTGCGGCTCCCTGGGGCCAACGTCCTGACTTTC. The J gene is TRBJ2-6, the V gene TRBV28; D is unresolved. Trimming removed 1 base at V and 2 bases at J, with 9 bases between. CDR3 length: 16 residues. In germline, CDR1 is MDHEN, CDR2 SYDVKM.

This clonotype turned up a few times. V is TRBV28 and J is TRBJ2-7, with TRBD1 matching over 9 bases. With 5 bases clipped from V and 6 bases from J, the junction kept 2 bases outside the gene matches. CDR1 is MDHEN and CDR2 is SYDVKM in the germline V gene. This CDR3 region has 12 residues. The CDR3, as DNA: TGTGCCAGCAGTACAGGGGGCCGCGAGCAGTACTTC. Translated: CASSTGGREQYF.

This clonotype showed up many times. This chain joins TRBV28 and TRBJ1-2; possibly TRBD1 for D (5 bases). Germline CDR1 reads MDHEN; CDR2 reads SYDVKM. The CDR3 covers 14 residues. The V end was cut by 4 bases, the J end by 7 bases, with 16 bases between. CDR3 nucleotides: TGTGCCAGCAGTTCCAGGGCCAAAACCACTGGCTACACCTTC. Encoded protein: CASSSRAKTTGYTF.

Many counts were recorded for this clonotype. This chain links TRBV11-2 with TRBJ1-2, with 8 positions matching TRBD1. V lost 5 bases, J lost 4 bases, and 12 bases stayed unmatched. This CDR3 is built from 16 residues. The V gene's germline CDR1 is SGHAT and CDR2 FQNNGV. For the CDR3, the DNA is TGTGCCAGCAGCACTCGACAGGGGCCACGAACCTATGGCTACACCTTC. Its translation: CASSTRQGPRTYGYTF.

The table lists this clonotype with many counts. The chain joins TRBV12-3 or TRBV12-4 to TRBJ1-2; 7 nucleotides agree with TRBD1. The length of the CDR3 is 14 residues. J gave up 2 bases and V 2 bases, and 2 bases lay outside the gene matches. The CDR3 nucleotides are TGTGCCAGCAGTTTAATACAGGGGAACTATGGCTACACCTTC. Protein: CASSLIQGNYGYTF.

This clonotype was recorded once. The V gene is TRBV15, the J gene TRBJ1-6; D gene ambiguous. V was shortened by 8 bases and J by 8 bases, with 10 bases between the two germline ends. The germline CDR1 and CDR2 sequences are LNHNV and YYDKDF (reference sequence). This CDR3 spans 12 amino acids. CDR3 sequence reads: CATAEGYSPLHF. In DNA, the CDR3 is TGTGCCACCGCGGAGGGATATTCACCCCTCCACTTT.

This clonotype has ten or more counts. This chain uses TRBV15 with TRBJ1-6, with D tentatively TRBD1 (5 bases). Trimming removed 5 bases from V and 11 bases from J, with 19 bases in between. CDR3 length: 15 residues. Germline lookup yields CDR1 LNHNV and CDR2 YYDKDF (reference sequence). CDR3 protein: CATSRWDQENAPLHF. CDR3 coding DNA: TGTGCCACCAGCCGTTGGGACCAGGAGAATGCACCCCTCCACTTT.

In its sample, this clonotype was seen many times. The rearrangement uses TRBV6-1 and TRBJ2-7, with TRBD1 as a possible D gene (6 bases). This CDR3 has 14 residues. Germline CDR1 reads MNHNS; CDR2 reads SASEGT. V lost 11 bases, J lost 0 bases, and 17 bases lay in between. The CDR3 spells CAGGDTISSYEQYF. Here the CDR3 DNA reads TGTGCCGGGGGCGATACAATTAGCTCCTACGAGCAGTACTTC.

This clonotype was seen repeatedly, ten times or more. This chain joins TRBV11-2 and TRBJ1-6; maybe TRBD1 (5 bases). The V and J ends lost 1 base and 16 bases respectively, with 17 bases between them. CDR3 size: 14 residues. In germline, CDR1 is SGHAT, CDR2 FQNNGV. DNA for the CDR3: TGTGCCAGCAGCTTAGGTGGGGGACGGGACTCACTCCACTTT. Amino acids: CASSLGGGRDSLHF.